Detailed here is one T cell receptor (beta chain). The antigen remains undetermined. This entry is derived from a study of T cell responses to AZD1222 COVID-19 vaccine. Study outcomes and limitations: It was only after the peak T cell response that any repertoires were sampled. It should be noted that donors were predominantly white British and more often female, and clonal diversity was possibly underestimated. Seropositive status at baseline applied to only 5 or 6 AZD1222 recipients. The CD4 TCRs associated with vaccination extended across spike and predominated at 160-218 and 743-854.

TCRdb keeps only in-frame clones here, not all; method: immunoSEQ multiplex PCR. The table has about 68,000 clones, 88% seen once. The J segment lost 6 bases and the V segment lost 3 bases, leaving 8 bases of the junction unmatched. This CDR3 spans 15 amino acids. CDR1 and CDR2 (germline): MNHNY, SVGAGI (reference sequence). The input for sequencing was peripheral blood, taken on day 0 of AZD1222 vaccination. The sequence was collected from an adult in good health. This chain uses TRBV6-6 with TRBJ1-1, with TRBD1 identical over 9 bases. CDR3 region: CASSYGGTGIAEAFF. The CDR3, as DNA: TGTGCCAGCAGTTATGGCGGGACAGGGATAGCTGAAGCTTTCTTT.